This entry is about one T cell receptor (beta chain). Its recognized antigen is unknown. No base quality information exists; no much larger clone differs at one position. This specimen belongs to a study of T cell responses to AZD1222 COVID-19 vaccine (dated by TCRdb to about 2021). Context from the whole study: A total of over 230 trial participants underwent TCR sequencing, of whom 200 to 220 had received two doses of AZD1222 and 26 had received two doses of the MenACWY control vaccine. Trial participants were enrolled by age into subgroups of 18-55, 56-69 and 70-plus years, and around 150, 29 and 61 TCR-sequenced participants, respectively, were included in these subgroups.

The full study reports these points: Nearly half of unique spike-specific TCRs reportedly recognized epitopes outside regions mutated in the B.1.351 and B.1.1.7 variants. After two AZD1222 doses, spike-specific TCR breadth and depth were significantly higher than at day 0 and than in MenACWY recipients. CD4 TCRs associated with the vaccine covered the entire spike protein, and the dominant responses were in regions 160-218 and 743-854. Most participants were white British and females outnumbered males, and the authors suggested that clonal diversity may have been underestimated. Because no samples from the day 14 peak response were available, repertoires could be characterized only after the peak T cell response. Conclusions about previously exposed vaccinees were limited because only six or seven AZD1222 recipients were SARS-CoV-2 seropositive at baseline. In the small 56-69-year group, the increase in depth fell short of significance, most likely because of low power.

This specimen's time point label, per the study, means: about 28 days (+/-7) after the second vaccine dose. Because spike-specific TCR depth and breadth did not differ between the two schedules, AZD1222 recipients who got a second dose at roughly 4 weeks were pooled with those who got a second dose at roughly 12 weeks. Samples from vaccinated people were obtained from the UK trials COV001 and COV002, which included a single-blind randomized controlled phase 2/3 trial of AZD1222 (ChAdOx1 nCoV-19) in healthy adults. For TCRbeta chain sequencing, PBMC samples from trial participants were taken at day 0 and at day 28 after the second dose. CDR1 SGDLS and CDR2 YYNGEE were looked up in the germline V gene. Trimming at the junction amounts to 2 bases on V and 0 bases on J, and the germline ends lie 8 bases apart. From cysteine to phenylalanine, the CDR3 is 14 amino acids long. The sequence is cut down to CDR3 DNA, 42 bases in frame from base 1.

The CDR3 regions of human TCRbeta chains were subjected to immunosequencing. In the original analysis: Repertoire TCRs were checked for matches against a reference library of SARS-CoV-2-specific TCRs that had been generated using the MIRA antigen-specificity platform. Breadth meant the fraction of unique TCRs that were SARS-CoV-2-associated, whereas depth meant the fraction of total T cells that were SARS-CoV-2-associated. Using the MIRA data, each spike-specific TCR was assigned both to the spike region to which the TCR was reactive and to a CD4 or CD8 class. Log10-transformed breadth and depth values were compared by one-way ANOVA with Sidak's multiple comparisons tests. TCRdb limited this immuneACCESS table to in-frame rearrangements with V and J called. A share of clones is missing; checked studies link under half to unresolved V genes, and the rest is unexplained. V and J calls and clone size are those listed in that table; D and trimming were worked out from the DNA. Present in this sample are approximately 120,000 clones, more than 80% of which were seen just once. The ten largest clones take up roughly 4.4% of the sample.

The material sequenced was peripheral blood, taken 28 days after the second AZD1222 dose. The rearrangement combines TRBV9 with TRBJ1-1; the D gene cannot be resolved reliably. This receptor was obtained from an adult who received the AZD1222 COVID-19 vaccine. CDR3 loop: CASSVDILNTEAFF. The nucleotide sequence is given as TGTGCCAGCAGCGTGGATATCTTGAACACTGAAGCTTTCTTT.